This entry features one TCR beta chain sequence. Its antigen is unidentified. Germline CDR1 reads MDHEN; CDR2 reads SYDVKM. V shed 5 bases and J 3 bases; nucleotides not matched to a gene: 8. The CDR3 runs 15 residues. TCRdb fed the reads into MiXCR, producing one record per CDR3 protein. The sample records approximately 170,000 distinct CDR3 sequences, approximately 15% being singletons. The data derive from a study of T cell repertoires in cytomegalovirus infection. The wider study: Matching HLA type and CMV infection were both indicated by public TCR beta signatures.

Findings and caveats of the study: The response measured ex vivo was dominated by TCR beta clonotypes (HLA-C-restricted and CMV-specific). Adding up the frequency of public TCR beta families identified people who carried CMV plus the relevant HLA.

The chain employs TRBV28 and TRBJ1-2; TRBD1 matches at 8 bases. Sample: PBMCs. This TCR came from a human donor in good health (CMV status not recorded). Some clones in this sample may be carry-over from other donors' samples. CDR3 loop: CASSRMTGEYYGYTF. The CDR3 DNA is TGTGCCAGCAGTCGAATGACAGGGGAGTACTATGGCTACACCTTC.